This is a list of T cell receptor beta chains from one sample in a study of response to subunit inactivated influenza vaccine. TCRdb reanalysed the RT-PCR reads using MiXCR and keeps one entry per CDR3 protein. Of around 470,000 distinct CDR3 sequences listed, 6% to 9% were seen once; the top ten hold under 15%. Specimen: PBMCs from blood, collected roughly 24 months after vaccination. These receptors originate from a man aged 50-75 years who received an inactivated influenza vaccine. Each CDR3 is given with its conserved first and last residue. Each record gives: clone size, J gene, CDR3 length, D gene, V gene, CDR3 DNA, CDR3 protein. The D gene is left open where the match is weak. The size entry is marked missing in some rows and otherwise reads once, few, many or a size class.

many | TRBJ1-5 | 13 | - | TRBV3-1 | TGTGCCAGCAGCGCGGGAAAGGATCAGCCCCAGCATTTT | CASSAGKDQPQHF
many | TRBJ2-7 | 15 | TRBD1 | TRBV25-1 | TGTGCCAGCAGTGAATCGGGGACAGGGCGCAACGAGCAGTACTTC | CASSESGTGRNEQYF
- | TRBJ1-5 | 13 | - | TRBV5-1 | TGCGCCAGCAGCTTGGACGTCGGTCAGCCCCAGCATTTT | CASSLDVGQPQHF
- | TRBJ2-3 | 16 | TRBD1 | TRBV24-1 | TGTGCCACCAGTGACTCCGGGACAGAGGTGTCAGATACGCAGTATTTT | CATSDSGTEVSDTQYF
few | TRBJ2-7 | 13 | - | TRBV20-1 | TGCAGTGCTAGTGCCACGATAGCATACGAGCAGTACTTC | CSASATIAYEQYF
few | TRBJ2-2 | 19 | TRBD2 | TRBV5-1 | TGCGCCAGCAGCTTGTCTCCCGCTAGCGGGGGGGCCGGCACCGGGGAGCTGTTTTTT | CASSLSPASGGAGTGELFF
- | TRBJ2-1 | 14 | - | TRBV30 | TGTGCCTGGACGACCAGTAACTCCTACAATGAGCAGTTCTTC | CAWTTSNSYNEQFF
- | TRBJ2-5 | 13 | - | TRBV6-1 | TGTGCCAGCAGACTACGTAGGAGCAATTACCAGTACTTC | CASRLRRSNYQYF
- | TRBJ2-1 | 15 | TRBD2 | TRBV3-1 | TGTGCCAGCAGCCAAGGGACTAGCGGGAGAAATGAGCAGTTCTTC | CASSQGTSGRNEQFF
- | TRBJ1-1 | 14 | - | TRBV7-9 | TGTGCCAGCAGCTTAGATCTTTGGAACACTGAAGCTTTCTTT | CASSLDLWNTEAFF
- | TRBJ2-7 | 15 | - | TRBV12-3/TRBV12-4 | TGTGCCAGCAGTAATCCCCCGCGGGGGCATTACGAGCAGTACTTC | CASSNPPRGHYEQYF
few | TRBJ2-7 | 15 | TRBD1 | TRBV7-9 | TGTGCCAGCAGCTCCCCAGGGACAGGACCTTTGGAGCAGTACTTC | CASSSPGTGPLEQYF
- | TRBJ2-1 | 15 | TRBD2 | TRBV12-3/TRBV12-4 | TGTGCCAGCAGTTTAGTAGCGGGGGGGGACAATGAGCAGTTCTTC | CASSLVAGGDNEQFF
few | TRBJ1-2 | 15 | TRBD1 | TRBV7-2 | TGTGCCAGCAGCCCGAGACAGGGAGGCCCGGGGGGCTACACCTTC | CASSPRQGGPGGYTF
- | TRBJ2-3 | 15 | - | TRBV7-2 | TGTGCCAGCAGCTTAGGGACCCTGAGGACAGATACGCAGTATTTT | CASSLGTLRTDTQYF
few | TRBJ2-2 | 16 | TRBD1 | TRBV24-1 | TGTGCCACCAGTGATCCTCGACAGGGCGGAACCGGGGAGCTGTTTTTT | CATSDPRQGGTGELFF
few | TRBJ2-1 | 12 | - | TRBV24-1 | TGTGCCAGTGGGCTAGGGGGCAATGAGCAGTTCTTC | CASGLGGNEQFF
few | TRBJ2-3 | 15 | TRBD2 | TRBV5-1 | TGCGCCAGCAGCTTGGCGGGAGGGTGGTCAGATACGCAGTATTTT | CASSLAGGWSDTQYF
few | TRBJ1-2 | 11 | - | TRBV20-1 | TGCAGTGCCAGTGCCCAAACCGGCTACACCTTC | CSASAQTGYTF
many | TRBJ2-3 | 13 | - | TRBV20-1 | TGCAGTGCCCCGCGACAGGACACAGATACGCAGTATTTT | CSAPRQDTDTQYF
many | TRBJ1-1 | 14 | - | TRBV4-1 | TGCGCCAGCAGCCAAGATGACCCCGGCAGGGCAGTTTTCTTT | CASSQDDPGRAVFF
few | TRBJ2-7 | 12 | - | TRBV3-1 | TGTGCCAGCAGCCAACGTTCGGTCGAGCAGTACTTC | CASSQRSVEQYF